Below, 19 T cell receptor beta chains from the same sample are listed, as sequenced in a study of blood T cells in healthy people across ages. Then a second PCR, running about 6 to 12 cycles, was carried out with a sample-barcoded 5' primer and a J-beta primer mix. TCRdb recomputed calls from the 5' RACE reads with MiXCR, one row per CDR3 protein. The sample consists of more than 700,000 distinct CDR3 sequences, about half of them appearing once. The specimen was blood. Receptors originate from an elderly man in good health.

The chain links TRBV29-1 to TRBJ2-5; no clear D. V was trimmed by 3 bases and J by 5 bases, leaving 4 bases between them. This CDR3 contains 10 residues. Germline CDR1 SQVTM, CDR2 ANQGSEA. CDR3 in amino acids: CSVESETQYF. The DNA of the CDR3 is TGCAGCGTTGAGAGCGAGACCCAGTACTTC.

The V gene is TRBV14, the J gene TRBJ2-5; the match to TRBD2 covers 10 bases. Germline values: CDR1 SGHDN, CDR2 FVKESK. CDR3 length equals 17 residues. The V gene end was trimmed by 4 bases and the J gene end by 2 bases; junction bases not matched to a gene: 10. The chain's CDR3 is CASSLGRTSGPQETQYF. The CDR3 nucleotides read TGTGCCAGCAGCCTCGGTCGGACTAGCGGACCGCAAGAGACCCAGTACTTC.

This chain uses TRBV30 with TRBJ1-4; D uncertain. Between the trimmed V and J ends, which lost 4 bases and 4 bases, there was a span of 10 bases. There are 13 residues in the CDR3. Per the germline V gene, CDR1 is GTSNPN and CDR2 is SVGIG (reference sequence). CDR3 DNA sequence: TGTGCCTGGATGCACGGGAGTAATGAAAAACTGTTTTTT. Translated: CAWMHGSNEKLFF.

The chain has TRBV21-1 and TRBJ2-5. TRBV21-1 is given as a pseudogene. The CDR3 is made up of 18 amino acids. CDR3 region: CASSKGRPGRVQQETQYF. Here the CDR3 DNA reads TGTGCCAGCAGCAAAGGACGGCCTGGACGGGTTCAACAAGAGACCCAGTACTTC.

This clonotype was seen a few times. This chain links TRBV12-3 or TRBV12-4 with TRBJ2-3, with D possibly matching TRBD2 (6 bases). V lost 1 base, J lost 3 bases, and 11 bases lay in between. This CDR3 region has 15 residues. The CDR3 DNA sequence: TGTGCCAGCAGTTTAGAGAGGAGGGGAACAGATACGCAGTATTTT. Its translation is CASSLERRGTDTQYF.

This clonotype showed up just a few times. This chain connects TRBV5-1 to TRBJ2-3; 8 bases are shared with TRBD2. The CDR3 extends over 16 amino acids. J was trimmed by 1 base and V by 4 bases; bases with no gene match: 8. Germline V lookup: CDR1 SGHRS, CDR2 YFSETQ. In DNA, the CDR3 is TGCGCCAGCAGCCCAGTCGAGCGGGGGCGCACAGATACGCAGTATTTT. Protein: CASSPVERGRTDTQYF.

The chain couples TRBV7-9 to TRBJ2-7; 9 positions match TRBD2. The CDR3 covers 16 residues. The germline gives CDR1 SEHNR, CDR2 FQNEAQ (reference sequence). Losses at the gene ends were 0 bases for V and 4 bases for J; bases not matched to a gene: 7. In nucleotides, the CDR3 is TGTGCCAGCAGCTTAGCGACTTATAGCGGGAGATACGAGCAGTACTTC. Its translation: CASSLATYSGRYEQYF.

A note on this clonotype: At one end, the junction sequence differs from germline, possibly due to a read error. The CDR3: CSVDTGGTDTQNF. As DNA, the CDR3 is TGCAGCGTTGACACTGGCGGCACAGATACGCAGAATTTT. The chain recombines TRBV29-1 with TRBJ2-3, with D uncertain. CDR3 length: 13 residues. CDR1 is SQVTM and CDR2 is ANQGSEA in the germline V gene.

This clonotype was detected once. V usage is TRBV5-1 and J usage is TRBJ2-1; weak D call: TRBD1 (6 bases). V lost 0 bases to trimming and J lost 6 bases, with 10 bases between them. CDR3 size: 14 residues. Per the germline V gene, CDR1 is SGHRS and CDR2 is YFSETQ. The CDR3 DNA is TGCGCCAGCAGCTTGGGACAGGCCACCAATGAGCAGTTCTTC. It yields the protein CASSLGQATNEQFF. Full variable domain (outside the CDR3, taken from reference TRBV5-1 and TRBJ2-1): KAGVTQTPRYLIKTRGQQVTLSCSPISGHRSVSWYQQTPGQGLQFLFEYFSETQRNKGNFPGRFSGRQFSNSRSEMNVSTLELGDSALYLCASSLGQATNEQFFGPGTRLTVL.

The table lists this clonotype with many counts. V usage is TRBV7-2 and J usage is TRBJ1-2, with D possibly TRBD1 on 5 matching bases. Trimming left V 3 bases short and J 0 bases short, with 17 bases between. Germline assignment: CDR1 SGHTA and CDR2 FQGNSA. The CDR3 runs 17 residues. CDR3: CASSFGALQDANYGYTF. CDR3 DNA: TGTGCCAGCAGCTTTGGGGCGTTGCAGGACGCTAACTATGGCTACACCTTC.

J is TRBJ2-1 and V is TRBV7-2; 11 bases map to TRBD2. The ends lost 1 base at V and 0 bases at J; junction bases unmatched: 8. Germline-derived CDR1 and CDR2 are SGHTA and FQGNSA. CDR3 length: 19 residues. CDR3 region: CASSLVSSGGLSSYNEQFF. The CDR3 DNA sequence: TGTGCCAGCAGCTTAGTCTCTAGCGGGGGGTTAAGCTCCTACAATGAGCAGTTCTTC.

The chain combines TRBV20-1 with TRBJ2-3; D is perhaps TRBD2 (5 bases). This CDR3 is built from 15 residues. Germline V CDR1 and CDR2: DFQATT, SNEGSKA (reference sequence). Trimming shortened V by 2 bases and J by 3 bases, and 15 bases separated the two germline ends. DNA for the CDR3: TGCAGTGCTAGACCACTAGTAATCGAAACAGATACGCAGTATTTT. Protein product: CSARPLVIETDTQYF.

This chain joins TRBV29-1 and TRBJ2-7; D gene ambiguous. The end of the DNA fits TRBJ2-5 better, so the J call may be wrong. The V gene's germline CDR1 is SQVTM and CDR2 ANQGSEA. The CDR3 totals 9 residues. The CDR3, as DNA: TGCAGCGTTGACGAGACCCAGTACTTC. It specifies CSVDETQYF.

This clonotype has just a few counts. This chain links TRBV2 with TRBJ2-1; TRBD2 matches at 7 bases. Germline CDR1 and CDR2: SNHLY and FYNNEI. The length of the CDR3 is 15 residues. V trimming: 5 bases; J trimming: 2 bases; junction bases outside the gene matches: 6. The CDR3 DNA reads TGTGCCAGCAGTCCCCGAAGCGGGACCTACAATGAGCAGTTCTTC. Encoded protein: CASSPRSGTYNEQFF. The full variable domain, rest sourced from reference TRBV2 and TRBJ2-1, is EPEVTQTPSHQVTQMGQEVILRCVPISNHLYFYWYRQILGQKVEFLVSFYNNEISEKSEIFDDQFSVERPDGSNFTLKIRSTKLEDSAMYFCASSPRSGTYNEQFFGPGTRLTVL.

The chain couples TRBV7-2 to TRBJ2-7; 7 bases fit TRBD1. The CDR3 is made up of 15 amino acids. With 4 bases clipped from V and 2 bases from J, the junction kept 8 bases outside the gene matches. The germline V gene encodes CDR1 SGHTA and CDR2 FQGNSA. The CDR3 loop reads CASSSLTGAPYEQYF. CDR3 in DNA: TGTGCCAGCAGCTCACTTACAGGGGCCCCCTACGAGCAGTACTTC.

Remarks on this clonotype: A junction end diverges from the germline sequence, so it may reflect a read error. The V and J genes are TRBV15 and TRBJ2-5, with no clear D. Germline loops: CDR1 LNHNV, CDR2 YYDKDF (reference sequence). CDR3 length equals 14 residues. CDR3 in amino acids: CATSRDQTEDTQYF. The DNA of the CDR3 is TGTGCCACCAGCAGAGATCAGACTGAAGATACCCAGTACTTC. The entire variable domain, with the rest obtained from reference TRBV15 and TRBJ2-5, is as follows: DAMVIQNPRYQVTQFGKPVTLSCSQTLNHNVMYWYQQKSSQAPKLLFHYYDKDFNNEADTPDNFQSRRPNTSFCFLDIRSPGLGDTAMYLCATSRDQTEDTQYFGPGTRLLVL.

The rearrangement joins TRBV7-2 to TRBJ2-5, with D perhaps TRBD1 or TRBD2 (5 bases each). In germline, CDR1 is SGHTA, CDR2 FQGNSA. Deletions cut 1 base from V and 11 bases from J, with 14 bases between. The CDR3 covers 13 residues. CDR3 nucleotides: TGTGCCAGCAGCTTAGTCCCGCAGGGAGAGCAGTACTTC. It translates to CASSLVPQGEQYF.

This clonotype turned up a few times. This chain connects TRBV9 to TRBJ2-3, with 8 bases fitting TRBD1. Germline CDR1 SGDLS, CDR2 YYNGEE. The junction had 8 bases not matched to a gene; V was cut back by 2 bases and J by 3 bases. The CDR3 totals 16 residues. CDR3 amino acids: CASSVAAGGQTDTQYF. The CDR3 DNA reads TGTGCCAGCAGCGTTGCCGCAGGGGGCCAGACAGATACGCAGTATTTT.

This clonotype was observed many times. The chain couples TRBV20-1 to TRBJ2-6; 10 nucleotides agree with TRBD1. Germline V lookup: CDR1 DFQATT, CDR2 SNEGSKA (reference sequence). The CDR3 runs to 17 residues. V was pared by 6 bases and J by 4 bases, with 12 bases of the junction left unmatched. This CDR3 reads CSAILWDRGSGANVLTF. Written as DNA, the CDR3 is TGCAGTGCAATCCTATGGGACAGGGGCTCCGGGGCCAACGTCCTGACTTTC.